What follows are 26 T cell receptor beta chains derived from one specimen sequenced in a study of T cell responses to AZD1222 COVID-19 vaccine. Data came from immunoSEQ multiplex PCR; TCRdb stores just in-frame clones and leaves some out. The table has tens of thousands of clones, 75% to 85% seen once. The specimen comprised peripheral blood, sampled on day 0 of AZD1222 vaccination. These receptors were collected from an adult in good health.

The rearrangement uses TRBV19 and TRBJ1-1; maybe TRBD1 (6 bases). The CDR3 has 14 amino acids. The germline gives CDR1 LNHDA, CDR2 SQIVND (reference sequence). Trimming took off 3 bases at V and 1 base at J, with 9 bases between the two ends. This chain's CDR3 is CASSIQGRNTEAFF. The CDR3 coding sequence is TGTGCCAGTAGTATCCAGGGGCGGAACACTGAAGCTTTCTTT. Filled out from reference TRBV19 and TRBJ1-1, the complete variable domain reads DGGITQSPKYLFRKEGQNVTLSCEQNLNHDAMYWYRQDPGQGLRLIYYSQIVNDFQKGDIAEGYSVSREKKESFPLTVTSAQKNPTAFYLCASSIQGRNTEAFFGQGTRLTVV.

V is TRBV12-3 or TRBV12-4 and J is TRBJ1-2; D remains ambiguous. Trimming pared 4 bases from V and 4 bases from J, leaving 7 bases between. The CDR3 length is 12 residues. This CDR3 is CASSSDFYGYTF. The CDR3 nucleotides read TGTGCCAGCAGTTCCGACTTCTATGGCTACACCTTC.

V gene TRBV6-6 combines with J gene TRBJ1-1, with D uncertain. V dropped 1 base and J dropped 3 bases, with 6 bases sitting between them. Germline CDR1 and CDR2: MNHNY and SVGAGI (reference sequence). CDR3 length: 13 residues. The CDR3, as DNA: TGTGCCAGCAGTTACTACTTGTACACTGAAGCTTTCTTT. This translates into CASSYYLYTEAFF.

The chain has TRBV19 and TRBJ1-5, with TRBD1 matching over 12 bases. CDR1 is LNHDA and CDR2 is SQIVND in the germline V gene (reference sequence). Trimming at V came to 10 bases and at J to 1 base, leaving 8 bases not matched to a gene. This CDR3 is built from 16 residues. The CDR3 nucleotides read TGTGCCACCACCGGGACAGGGGGCAGGAGCAATCAGCCCCAGCATTTT. It yields the protein CATTGTGGRSNQPQHF.

J is TRBJ2-1 and V is TRBV15; TRBD2 matches at 8 bases. Germline V gene sequence: CDR1 LNHNV, CDR2 YYDKDF (reference sequence). V lost 8 bases and J lost 2; bases outside the gene matches: 8. This CDR3 spans 15 amino acids. This CDR3 is CATGPGGRPYNEQFF. The DNA of the CDR3 is TGTGCCACCGGACCGGGGGGGAGGCCCTACAATGAGCAGTTCTTC. The full variable domain, rest sourced from reference TRBV15 and TRBJ2-1, is DAMVIQNPRYQVTQFGKPVTLSCSQTLNHNVMYWYQQKSSQAPKLLFHYYDKDFNNEADTPDNFQSRRPNTSFCFLDIRSPGLGDTAMYLCATGPGGRPYNEQFFGPGTRLTVL.

This clone was seen a single time. V usage is TRBV5-1 and J usage is TRBJ2-5; TRBD1 agrees at 9 bases. Germline CDR1 reads SGHRS; CDR2 reads YFSETQ. The CDR3 has 20 residues. Trimming took 0 bases from V and 1 from J; bases not matched to a gene: 16. DNA of the CDR3: TGCGCCAGCAGCTTGGATCCGAGGACAGGGGTGGGGGCCCGCCAAGAGACCCAGTACTTC. Its translation is CASSLDPRTGVGARQETQYF.

V gene TRBV18 combines with J gene TRBJ1-5; a possible D gene is TRBD1 (5 bases). CDR1 and CDR2 from the germline V gene are KGHSH and LQKENI. The V end lost 3 bases, the J end lost 1 base, and 10 bases lay between the germline ends. This CDR3 has 15 residues. The CDR3 protein is CASSPQGASNQPQHF. DNA of the CDR3: TGTGCCAGCTCACCCCAGGGAGCAAGCAATCAGCCCCAGCATTTT.

The chain uses TRBV18 and TRBJ2-2; D uncertain. Trimming shortened V by 1 base and J by 0 bases, and 3 bases separated the two germline ends. This CDR3 is built from 14 residues. Germline loops: CDR1 KGHSH, CDR2 LQKENI. CDR3 loop: CASSPLANTGELFF. The DNA for the CDR3 is TGTGCCAGCTCACCACTCGCGAACACCGGGGAGCTGTTTTTT. Combining the CDR3 with reference TRBV18 and TRBJ2-2 gives the whole variable domain NAGVMQNPRHLVRRRGQEARLRCSPMKGHSHVYWYRQLPEEGLKFMVYLQKENIIDESGMPKERFSAEFPKEGPSILRIQQVVRGDSAAYFCASSPLANTGELFFGEGSRLTVL.

The rearrangement uses TRBV3-1 (or the pseudogene TRBV3-2) and TRBJ1-1; no clear D gene. This CDR3 region has 12 residues. Trimming removed 1 base at V and 8 bases at J, with 8 bases between. CDR1 and CDR2 from the germline V gene are LGHDT and YNNKEL (reference sequence). The CDR3 sequence: CASSQAPVEAFF. In nucleotides, the CDR3 is TGTGCCAGCAGCCAAGCTCCGGTCGAAGCTTTCTTT.

This chain links TRBV30 with TRBJ2-2; possible D gene TRBD2, 6 bases. The length of the CDR3 is 14 residues. The V end lost 2 bases, the J end lost 5 bases, and 12 bases lay between the germline ends. Germline CDR1 reads GTSNPN; CDR2 reads SVGIG (reference sequence). The CDR3 bases are TGTGCCTGGAGTCCAAGACGGGGGACCGGGGAGCTGTTTTTT. It specifies CAWSPRRGTGELFF.

The chain is built from TRBV6-6 and TRBJ1-5; D possibly corresponds to TRBD1 (5 bases). CDR1 is MNHNY and CDR2 is SVGAGI in the germline V gene (reference sequence). The CDR3 extends over 13 amino acids. V lost 8 bases, J lost 3 bases, and 11 bases lay in between. This CDR3 is CASVRVFNQPQHF. CDR3 nucleotide sequence: TGTGCCAGCGTCAGGGTCTTCAATCAGCCCCAGCATTTT.

The chain links TRBV11-2 to TRBJ2-7; D call uncertain. V lost 7 bases and J lost 0, with 13 bases in between. Germline V gene lookup returns CDR1 SGHAT and CDR2 FQNNGV. The CDR3 runs 14 residues. The CDR3 bases are TGTGCCAGCACCCGGGCTCTAAGCTCCTACGAGCAGTACTTC. It translates to CASTRALSSYEQYF.

The chain uses TRBV28 and TRBJ1-5; weak D call: TRBD1 (5 bases). This CDR3 is 13 amino acids long. The germline gives CDR1 MDHEN, CDR2 SYDVKM. The V gene lost 5 bases and the J gene lost 9 bases, with 14 bases spanning the gap. Here the CDR3 DNA reads TGTGCCAGCAGTAGCCAGGGCTCCGGGCCCCAGCATTTT. Amino acid sequence: CASSSQGSGPQHF.

The chain is built from TRBV12-5 and TRBJ1-1, with D unclear. Per the germline V gene, CDR1 is LGHNT and CDR2 is FRNRAP. CDR3 size: 14 residues. V was clipped by 3 bases and J by 0 bases, with 8 bases between them. The CDR3 spells CASGLEMMNTEAFF. In DNA, the CDR3 is TGTGCTAGTGGTTTAGAGATGATGAACACTGAAGCTTTCTTT.

The rearrangement uses TRBV19 and TRBJ1-5; D possibly corresponds to TRBD1 (5 bases). CDR3 length equals 14 residues. Per germline, CDR1 LNHDA and CDR2 SQIVND (reference sequence). Trimming pared 1 base from V and 4 bases from J, leaving 8 bases between. In nucleotides, the CDR3 is TGTGCCAGTAGTATAGGACAGACTAATCAGCCCCAGCATTTT. Its protein product is CASSIGQTNQPQHF.

This clone was counted a single time. This rearrangement joins TRBV2 to TRBJ2-7; no clear D gene. Germline CDR1 SNHLY, CDR2 FYNNEI. The CDR3 has 15 amino acids. V lost 6 bases to trimming and J lost 2 bases, with 17 bases between them. The CDR3, as DNA: TGTGCCAGCAGGATTGACCGGTTTGGGACCTACGAGCAGTACTTC. Translated, it gives CASRIDRFGTYEQYF.

The CDR3 sequence: CASRFTGTYEQYF. CDR3 sequence (DNA): TGTGCCAGCAGATTTACCGGGACCTACGAGCAGTACTTC. The gene calls are TRBV27 and TRBJ2-7; the D gene is possibly TRBD2 (5 bases). The CDR3 sequence is 13 residues long. Germline loops: CDR1 MNHEY, CDR2 SMNVEV (reference sequence). The V end was cut by 6 bases, the J end by 2 bases, with 11 bases between.

V gene TRBV19 combines with J gene TRBJ2-3; 8 nucleotides match TRBD2. Trimming at V came to 4 bases and at J to 5 bases, leaving 8 bases not matched to a gene. Germline assignment: CDR1 LNHDA and CDR2 SQIVND (reference sequence). This CDR3 contains 15 residues. CDR3 DNA: TGTGCCAGTAGTAAGTTGGCGGGGGGTGGAGATACGCAGTATTTT. It codes for CASSKLAGGGDTQYF. Drawing the rest from reference TRBV19 and TRBJ2-3, the complete variable domain is DGGITQSPKYLFRKEGQNVTLSCEQNLNHDAMYWYRQDPGQGLRLIYYSQIVNDFQKGDIAEGYSVSREKKESFPLTVTSAQKNPTAFYLCASSKLAGGGDTQYFGPGTRLTVL.

CDR3 residues: CASSLVGPSSYNSPLHF. In nucleotides, the CDR3 is TGCGCCAGCAGCTTGGTGGGGCCTAGCTCCTATAATTCACCCCTCCACTTT. V gene TRBV5-1 combines with J gene TRBJ1-6, with D possibly being TRBD1 (5 bases). CDR1 and CDR2 (germline): SGHRS, YFSETQ. This CDR3 is 17 amino acids long. The germline V and J ends were trimmed by 0 bases and 0 bases, with 10 bases remaining between them. Full variable domain (rest looked up from reference TRBV5-1 and TRBJ1-6): KAGVTQTPRYLIKTRGQQVTLSCSPISGHRSVSWYQQTPGQGLQFLFEYFSETQRNKGNFPGRFSGRQFSNSRSEMNVSTLELGDSALYLCASSLVGPSSYNSPLHFGNGTRLTVT.

The V gene is TRBV9, the J gene TRBJ2-1; no firm D call. Trimming cost V 3 bases and J 9 bases, with 16 bases left between them. The germline V gene has CDR1 SGDLS and CDR2 YYNGEE. The CDR3 contains 14 residues. CDR3 residues: CASSAHRARSEQFF. The CDR3, as DNA: TGTGCCAGCAGCGCCCACCGGGCCCGATCTGAGCAGTTCTTC.

The chain carries TRBV5-1 and TRBJ1-2, with 7 bases lining up with TRBD1. Germline-derived CDR1 and CDR2 are SGHRS and YFSETQ. This CDR3 comprises 14 residues. V lost 4 bases to trimming and J lost 5 bases; unmatched junction nucleotides: 8. The CDR3 region is CASSPGTAIYGYTF. The CDR3, as DNA: TGCGCCAGCAGCCCCGGGACAGCGATTTATGGCTACACCTTC.

This clone counts as medium-sized. This sequence joins TRBV12-3 or TRBV12-4 and TRBJ1-1; D may be TRBD1 (6 bases). This CDR3 region has 13 residues. V lost 5 bases, J lost 7 bases, and 14 bases lay in between. In DNA, the CDR3 is TGTGCCAGCAGTAACTACAGGGCGAGTGAAGCTTTCTTT. It translates to CASSNYRASEAFF.

As DNA, the CDR3 is TGTGCCAGCAGTTCCTACAGGGTACCCGTTGTAACCTCTGAAGCTTTCTTT. Translated, it gives CASSSYRVPVVTSEAFF. The chain uses TRBV28 and TRBJ1-1; possible D gene TRBD1, 6 bases. Germline V gene data show CDR1 as MDHEN and CDR2 as SYDVKM. CDR3 length equals 17 residues. With 4 bases removed from V and 6 bases from J, the gap between germline ends came to 24 bases.

V is TRBV5-1 and J is TRBJ1-5; 8 bases align to TRBD1. The germline V gene encodes CDR1 SGHRS and CDR2 YFSETQ. There are 16 residues in the CDR3. With 1 base clipped from V and 2 bases from J, the junction kept 5 bases outside the gene matches. CDR3 in amino acids: CASSLTGGKGNQPQHF. In DNA, the CDR3 is TGCGCCAGCAGCTTGACAGGGGGAAAGGGCAATCAGCCCCAGCATTTT.

The gene calls are TRBV7-8 and TRBJ1-1, with D unclear. Per germline, CDR1 SGHVS and CDR2 FQNEAQ. Trimming pared 3 bases from V and 2 bases from J, leaving 13 bases between. The CDR3 spans 15 residues. For the CDR3, the DNA is TGTGCCAGCAGCTTGCGGAGGGTCGAAAACACTGAAGCTTTCTTT. Translating gives CASSLRRVENTEAFF.

The chain employs TRBV28 and TRBJ1-1, with a weak D call TRBD1 (5 bases). This CDR3 has 12 amino acids. Looked up from germline, CDR1 is MDHEN and CDR2 is SYDVKM. Trimming stripped 4 bases from V and 3 bases from J, with 6 bases between. CDR3 amino acids: CASSSGDTEAFF. CDR3 nucleotide sequence: TGTGCCAGCAGTTCGGGGGACACTGAAGCTTTCTTT.